This T cell receptor beta chain stems from a study of blood T cell repertoires in COVID-19. Study as a whole: There were acute and convalescent COVID-19 samples, and they came from the United States, Italy and Spain. Sources were T cells, B-cell-depleted T cells, or PBMCs; the material itself was cDNA or gDNA.

How the authors handled the data: Reference gene primer amplification in the assay estimated nucleated cell counts. The table came from immunoSEQ multiplex PCR; TCRdb's copy has only in-frame clones and leaves some out. V, J and clone size derive from that table, while D and trimming were established from the DNA sequence. The sample yields some 200,000 clones, about 79% seen once. This TCR derives from a middle-aged woman who had recovered from COVID-19. Sequenced: peripheral blood.

The DNA of the CDR3 is TGTGCCAGCTATGGACAGGGGCAATTGAACACTGAAGCTTTCTTT. Encoded protein: CASYGQGQLNTEAFF. V usage is TRBV28 and J usage is TRBJ1-1; 9 positions match TRBD1. CDR3 size: 15 residues. CDR1 is MDHEN, CDR2 SYDVKM, per germline. V dropped 8 bases and J dropped 0; count of bases not matched to a gene: 7. Based on the CDR3 plus reference TRBV28 and TRBJ1-1, the full variable domain is DVKVTQSSRYLVKRTGEKVFLECVQDMDHENMFWYRQDPGLGLRLIYFSYDVKMKEKGDIPEGYSVSREKKERFSLILESASTNQTSMYLCASYGQGQLNTEAFFGQGTRLTVV.